The 22 T cell receptor beta chains below were found in one sample sequenced in a study of T cells expressing NK-cell markers. TCRdb re-called the 5' RACE reads and shows each CDR3 protein once, DNA omitted. This listing includes 300,000 or so distinct CDR3 sequences. Sequenced sample: blood T cells: a sorted CD56 or NKG2C T cell subset, CD4+ or CD8+ T cells, or bulk PBMC T cells (not recorded which). The source is a woman aged 18 to 69 in good health.

The chain couples TRBV18 to TRBJ2-2; TCRdb designates TRBD1, a call that cannot be tested without DNA. The germline CDR1 and CDR2 sequences are KGHSH and LQKENI. The CDR3 contains 15 residues. The CDR3 sequence is CASSGGSSDTGELFF.

V and J are TRBV18 and TRBJ2-5. The germline gives CDR1 KGHSH, CDR2 LQKENI. This CDR3 contains 12 residues. CDR3 sequence: CASSPNTETQYF. Full variable domain (outside the CDR3, taken from reference TRBV18 and TRBJ2-5): NAGVMQNPRHLVRRRGQEARLRCSPMKGHSHVYWYRQLPEEGLKFMVYLQKENIIDESGMPKERFSAEFPKEGPSILRIQQVVRGDSAAYFCASSPNTETQYFGPGTRLLVL.

V and J are TRBV12-3 or TRBV12-4 and TRBJ2-3. This CDR3 comprises 14 residues. The CDR3 loop is CASSSVRNRDTQYF.

J is TRBJ2-1 and V is TRBV7-2; the D call of TRBD2 rests on TCRdb alone, since no DNA is present to check it. There are 12 residues in the CDR3. The germline gives CDR1 SGHTA, CDR2 FQGNSA. CDR3 loop: CASRGGKNEQFF.

This chain links TRBV20-1 with TRBJ2-7; there is no DNA to check the TCRdb D call of TRBD1. The CDR3 loop spans 13 amino acids. Germline loops: CDR1 DFQATT, CDR2 SNEGSKA (reference sequence). The CDR3 sequence: CSAAETGAYEQYF.

This chain joins TRBV29-1 and TRBJ1-1. This CDR3 spans 14 amino acids. Looked up from germline, CDR1 is SQVTM and CDR2 is ANQGSEA. The CDR3 region is CSVAGIAMNTEAFF.

The CDR3 reads CATTRRGSAETQYF. The chain uses TRBV12-3 or TRBV12-4 and TRBJ2-5; with no DNA, the TCRdb D assignment of TRBD1 cannot be verified. This CDR3 contains 14 residues.

This chain joins TRBV6-2 or TRBV6-3 and TRBJ2-1; the TCRdb D gene call, TRBD2, has no DNA to confirm it. From germline, CDR1 is MNHEY and CDR2 SVGEGT. The CDR3 is 17 residues long. The CDR3 region is CASSYSLADFSYNEQFF.

The V and J genes are TRBV7-8 and TRBJ2-3; TCRdb proposes TRBD1, but this gene call is untestable without DNA. The CDR3 is 14 amino acids. Germline assignment: CDR1 SGHVS and CDR2 FQNEAQ. The CDR3 sequence is CASSFGRGEDTQYF.

The chain employs TRBV9 and TRBJ1-6; without DNA, the TCRdb call of TRBD1 cannot be checked. CDR3 length: 18 amino acids. The germline CDR1 and CDR2 sequences are SGDLS and YYNGEE. The CDR3 reads CASSVSPGHLLDNSPLHF. Based on the CDR3 plus reference TRBV9 and TRBJ1-6, the full variable domain is DSGVTQTPKHLITATGQRVTLRCSPRSGDLSVYWYQQSLDQGLQFLIQYYNGEERAKGNILERFSAQQFPDLHSELNLSSLELGDSALYFCASSVSPGHLLDNSPLHFGNGTRLTVT.

This chain connects TRBV6-5 to TRBJ1-1. From germline, CDR1 is MNHEY and CDR2 SVGAGI. The CDR3 is 11 amino acids. The CDR3 sequence: CASTRSTEAFF.

The V gene is TRBV7-6, the J gene TRBJ1-3. CDR1 and CDR2 (germline): SGHVS, FNYEAQ. The CDR3 spans 14 residues. The CDR3 reads CASSLFGSGNTIYF.

The chain links TRBV15 to TRBJ1-4; TCRdb selects TRBD1, and the lack of DNA leaves this call unchecked. Looked up from germline, CDR1 is LNHNV and CDR2 is YYDKDF (reference sequence). The CDR3 runs to 14 residues. The CDR3 sequence is CATSYRGGNEKLFF.

The V and J genes are TRBV7-9 and TRBJ2-3. The germline gives CDR1 SEHNR, CDR2 FQNEAQ (reference sequence). The CDR3 runs 15 residues. CDR3 loop: CASSLSGDRTDTQYF.

The rearrangement uses TRBV6-2 or TRBV6-3 and TRBJ2-1; TCRdb lists TRBD2, though no DNA is available to test this call. Germline V gene sequence: CDR1 MNHEY, CDR2 SVGEGT. The CDR3 contains 15 residues. The CDR3 sequence: CASSKSGLAGSEQFF.

This chain joins TRBV20-1 and TRBJ1-4; the D call from TCRdb, TRBD1, cannot be confirmed without DNA. CDR1 DFQATT and CDR2 SNEGSKA come from the germline V gene (reference sequence). This CDR3 comprises 13 residues. The CDR3 reads CSADDRTNEKLFF.

The rearrangement uses TRBV12-3 or TRBV12-4 and TRBJ1-2; TCRdb designates TRBD1, a call that cannot be tested without DNA. The CDR3 contains 13 residues. The chain's CDR3 is CASSPRGAYGYTF.

The gene calls are TRBV7-2 and TRBJ2-7. This CDR3 contains 12 residues. CDR1 and CDR2 (germline): SGHTA, FQGNSA. The CDR3 here is CASSLDAYEQYF.

The chain couples TRBV5-1 to TRBJ1-3. The CDR3 spans 15 residues. Germline CDR1 reads SGHRS; CDR2 reads YFSETQ. CDR3 sequence: CASSLEGMTGNTIYF.

This chain links TRBV18 with TRBJ1-1; the D call of TRBD1 rests on TCRdb alone, since no DNA is present to check it. Germline V gene lookup returns CDR1 KGHSH and CDR2 LQKENI. The CDR3 sequence is 15 residues long. The CDR3 here is CASSPRQGWGTEAFF.

The chain is built from TRBV6-5 and TRBJ2-3; with no DNA, the TCRdb D assignment of TRBD1 cannot be verified. CDR3 size: 16 residues. Germline lookup yields CDR1 MNHEY and CDR2 SVGAGI. The CDR3 here is CASSSTGTGRVDTQYF.

The V and J genes are TRBV7-2 and TRBJ2-3; the D gene TCRdb calls, TRBD1, cannot be checked with no DNA. Germline V CDR1 and CDR2: SGHTA, FQGNSA. The CDR3 is 16 residues long. The CDR3 loop is CASSFGRPIGTDTQYF. The full variable domain, with the rest looked up from reference TRBV7-2 and TRBJ2-3, is GAGVSQSPSNKVTEKGKDVELRCDPISGHTALYWYRQSLGQGLEFLIYFQGNSAPDKSGLPSDRFSAERTGGSVSTLTIQRTQQEDSAVYLCASSFGRPIGTDTQYFGPGTRLTVL.